The rows below give T cell receptor beta chains drawn from one sample of a study of shared clonotypes between healthy human individuals. Generated by immunoSEQ multiplex PCR, the TCRdb table keeps only in-frame clones and is missing some. The sample consists of about 490,000 clones, around four fifths of them appearing once. Source material: PBMCs. These receptor sequences come from a woman between 40 and 50 years old in good health. Some clones in this sample may be carry-over from other donors' samples. CDR3s include the opening cysteine and the closing phenylalanine or tryptophan. D genes are given only for firm matches. The listing skips clone size in some rows; elsewhere it reads once, few, many or a size class.

NA,TRBV27,NA,TRBJ2-1,CASSFGAGTYNEQFF,TGTGCCAGCAGTTTTGGGGCGGGAACCTACAATGAGCAGTTCTTC
NA,TRBV7-9,NA,TRBJ2-7,CASSFRAGEQYF,TGTGCCAGCAGCTTTCGTGCTGGAGAGCAGTACTTC
NA,TRBV7-9,NA,TRBJ2-5,CASSPGTTRQETQYF,TGTGCCAGCAGCCCAGGCACTACCCGCCAAGAGACCCAGTACTTC
TRBD2,TRBV29-1,NA,TRBJ2-6,CSVEDRGGRLGVGANVLTF,TGCAGCGTTGAAGATCGCGGGGGGAGGTTGGGAGTTGGGGCCAACGTCCTGACTTTC
TRBD1,TRBV2,NA,TRBJ1-1,CARGDRSYEAFF,TGTGCCAGAGGGGACAGGAGCTACGAAGCTTTCTTT
NA,TRBV10-1,NA,TRBJ2-4,CASSESLFGIQYF,TGCGCCAGCAGTGAGTCGTTGTTTGGCATTCAGTACTTC
TRBD1,TRBV27,once,TRBJ1-2,CASSPPDRGKGGGYTF,TGTGCCAGCAGTCCGCCTGACAGGGGAAAGGGAGGTGGCTACACCTTC
TRBD2,TRBV4-2,NA,TRBJ2-3,CASSQRGVSSGSPGTDTQYF,TGTGCCAGCAGCCAGCGGGGGGTGTCTAGCGGGAGCCCTGGCACAGATACGCAGTATTTT
NA,TRBV4-1,NA,TRBJ2-1,CASSHPSLSSSDEQFF,TGCGCCAGCAGCCATCCCAGCCTATCCAGTTCCGATGAGCAGTTCTTC
NA,TRBV7-2,NA,TRBJ2-7,CASSLGTALGWEQYF,TGTGCCAGCAGCTTAGGCACAGCCCTTGGGTGGGAGCAGTACTTC
NA,TRBV6-1,NA,TRBJ2-1,CASSAQAGLDEQFF,TGTGCCAGCAGTGCTCAGGCGGGATTGGATGAGCAGTTCTTC
NA,TRBV7-3,NA,TRBJ2-5,CASSSGQGATQYF,TGTGCCAGCAGCTCGGGGCAGGGAGCGACCCAGTACTTC
NA,TRBV7-6,NA,TRBJ2-3,CASSLSRGYTDTQYF,TGTGCCAGCAGCTTAAGTAGGGGCTACACAGATACGCAGTATTTT
NA,TRBV5-5,many,TRBJ1-2,CASSLEEKRGYTF,TGTGCCAGCAGCTTGGAGGAGAAGAGGGGCTACACCTTC
NA,TRBV11-2,once,TRBJ2-7,CASSLQGYEQYF,TGTGCCAGCAGCTTACAAGGATACGAGCAGTACTTC
TRBD1,TRBV6-4,NA,TRBJ1-1,CASSEGQESEAFF,TGTGCCAGCAGTGAGGGACAGGAATCTGAAGCTTTCTTT
NA,TRBV5-1,NA,TRBJ2-1,CASSLSNVPGVGEQFF,TGCGCCAGCAGCTTGAGCAACGTGCCAGGGGTTGGTGAGCAGTTCTTC
NA,TRBV9,NA,TRBJ2-2,CASSVGPTNTGELFF,TGTGCCAGCAGCGTAGGCCCTACGAACACCGGGGAGCTGTTTTTT
NA,TRBV27,NA,TRBJ2-1,CASSLYNNEQFF,TGTGCCAGCAGCCTTTATAACAATGAGCAGTTCTTC
TRBD2,TRBV19,once,TRBJ2-7,CASSIVGTRTPIEQYF,TGTGCCAGTAGTATAGTTGGGACTAGGACCCCCATCGAGCAGTACTTC
TRBD1,TRBV19,once,TRBJ1-1,CASREYTGVAKNTEAFF,TGTGCCAGTAGGGAGTATACAGGGGTCGCGAAGAACACTGAAGCTTTCTTT
TRBD2,TRBV5-4,few,TRBJ2-5,CASSRLAGQETQYF,TGTGCCAGCAGCCGACTAGCGGGACAAGAGACCCAGTACTTC
NA,TRBV5-1,NA,TRBJ1-2,CASSSVPGRGLNYGYTF,TGCGCCAGCAGCTCGGTTCCGGGACGCGGGCTTAACTATGGCTACACCTTC
NA,TRBV18,NA,TRBJ2-7,CASSPDRSSYEQYF,TGTGCCAGCTCACCAGACAGGAGCTCCTACGAGCAGTACTTC
NA,TRBV10-2,NA,TRBJ1-4,CASSVRGGDEKLFF,TGCGCCAGCAGTGTTCGGGGAGGAGATGAAAAACTGTTTTTT
TRBD2,TRBV9,NA,TRBJ2-2,CASSPSGIGGELFF,TGTGCCAGCAGCCCTAGCGGGATCGGCGGGGAGCTGTTTTTT
NA,TRBV28,once,TRBJ2-5,CASRGLDRPQETQYF,TGTGCCAGCAGGGGGCTAGACAGACCCCAAGAGACCCAGTACTTC
NA,TRBV5-5,once,TRBJ1-4,CASSLWGARNEKLFF,TGTGCCAGCAGCTTGTGGGGGGCCAGAAATGAAAAACTGTTTTTT
TRBD1,TRBV6-6,few,TRBJ1-5,CASSYHRGGQPQHF,TGTGCCAGCAGTTACCACAGGGGGGGACAGCCCCAGCATTTT
TRBD2,TRBV29-1,NA,TRBJ2-1,CSVEAGVYNEQFF,TGCAGCGTTGAGGCGGGAGTCTACAATGAGCAGTTCTTC
NA,TRBV5-4,NA,TRBJ2-2,CASSLSSNTGELFF,TGTGCCAGCAGCTTGAGCTCGAACACCGGGGAGCTGTTTTTT
NA,TRBV29-1,NA,TRBJ1-2,CSVTPWIGGYTF,TGCAGCGTTACTCCCTGGATCGGCGGCTACACCTTC
TRBD1,TRBV4-1,NA,TRBJ1-6,CASSLSGQGRRVGSPLHF,TGCGCCAGCAGCCTGTCGGGACAGGGTCGCAGGGTAGGGTCACCCCTCCACTTT
NA,TRBV11-2,many,TRBJ2-5,CASRQGMETQYF,TGTGCCAGCAGGCAGGGAATGGAGACCCAGTACTTC
NA,TRBV19,NA,TRBJ2-5,CASSKETYPFRQETQYF,TGTGCCAGTAGTAAAGAGACGTATCCCTTCCGCCAAGAGACCCAGTACTTC
NA,TRBV10-3,NA,TRBJ1-5,CAISPGPDQPQHF,TGTGCCATCAGTCCGGGACCAGATCAGCCCCAGCATTTT
NA,TRBV19,NA,TRBJ2-5,CASSFTGFAETQYF,TGTGCCAGTAGTTTTACAGGGTTCGCAGAGACCCAGTACTTC
TRBD1,TRBV29-1,few,TRBJ1-1,CSGPGQGGTEAFF,TGCAGCGGGCCTGGACAGGGAGGGACTGAAGCTTTCTTT
NA,TRBV10-1,NA,TRBJ2-1,CASSVGQYNEQFF,TGCGCCAGCAGTGTCGGCCAGTACAATGAGCAGTTCTTC
NA,TRBV4-3,NA,TRBJ1-4,CASSQDRGYGTNEKLFF,TGCGCCAGCAGCCAAGATAGAGGGTATGGAACTAATGAAAAACTGTTTTTT
TRBD2,TRBV11-2,NA,TRBJ2-7,CASSLHPGLAGAYEQYF,TGTGCCAGCAGCTTACACCCCGGACTAGCGGGAGCCTACGAGCAGTACTTC
NA,TRBV5-1,NA,TRBJ2-1,CASSLATSSYNEQFF,TGCGCCAGCAGCTTGGCGACTAGCTCCTACAATGAGCAGTTCTTC